The 20 T cell receptor beta chains below all came from one sample that was sequenced in a study of shared clonotypes between healthy human individuals. Method: immunoSEQ multiplex PCR; TCRdb's copy keeps in-frame clones and lacks some. The data hold roughly 2.2 million clones, with 90% to 95% observed a single time. Sequencing was done on a sample of naive CD4+ T cells from PBMCs. Subset denoted: CD45RA+ positively selected. The receptors were gathered from a man younger than 35 in good health. Some clones in this sample may be carry-over from other donors' samples.

This chain connects TRBV7-9 to TRBJ2-7; D perhaps matches TRBD1 (6 bases). Germline V gives CDR1 SEHNR, CDR2 FQNEAQ (reference sequence). V was shortened by 4 bases and J by 5 bases, with 15 bases between the two germline ends. This CDR3 has 14 residues. The CDR3 region is CASSYADRPHEQYF. CDR3 DNA sequence: TGTGCCAGCAGCTATGCTGACAGGCCTCACGAGCAGTACTTC.

V gene TRBV15 combines with J gene TRBJ2-1; 9 bases match TRBD1. The germline V gene has CDR1 LNHNV and CDR2 YYDKDF (reference sequence). This CDR3 is built from 16 residues. V lost 2 bases to trimming and J lost 4 bases; unmatched junction nucleotides: 6. The chain's CDR3 is CATSRPTGGGYNEQFF. For the CDR3, the DNA is TGTGCCACCAGCAGACCTACAGGGGGCGGTTACAATGAGCAGTTCTTC.

The gene calls are TRBV27 and TRBJ2-6; possibly TRBD2 for D (6 bases). CDR3 length: 17 amino acids. Trimming stripped 6 bases from V and 0 bases from J, with 15 bases between. Germline assignment: CDR1 MNHEY and CDR2 SMNVEV (reference sequence). The CDR3 sequence is CASRTGVSHSGANVLTF. For the CDR3, the DNA is TGTGCCAGCAGAACGGGGGTCTCCCACTCTGGGGCCAACGTCCTGACTTTC. The full variable domain, in which reference TRBV27 and TRBJ2-6 provide the parts outside the CDR3, is EAQVTQNPRYLITVTGKKLTVTCSQNMNHEYMSWYRQDPGLGLRQIYYSMNVEVTDKGDVPEGYKVSRKEKRNFPLILESPSPNQTSLYFCASRTGVSHSGANVLTFGAGSRLTVL.

The gene calls are TRBV28 and TRBJ1-4, with TRBD1 as a possible D gene (5 bases). The length of the CDR3 is 13 residues. V lost 1 base and J lost 7, with 7 bases in between. Germline-derived CDR1 and CDR2 are MDHEN and SYDVKM. In DNA, the CDR3 is TGTGCCAGCAGTTTATACGGGGGTGAAAAACTGTTTTTT. It is translated as CASSLYGGEKLFF.

This clone appeared once. This rearrangement joins TRBV11-2 to TRBJ2-4, with D tentatively TRBD1 (5 bases). Germline CDR1 and CDR2: SGHAT and FQNNGV. The germline V and J ends were trimmed by 0 bases and 7 bases, with 13 bases remaining between them. This CDR3 has 15 amino acids. This CDR3 is CASSLDPRTSNIQYF. The CDR3 DNA reads as TGTGCCAGCAGCTTAGATCCCAGGACAAGTAACATTCAGTACTTC.

The chain's CDR3 is CASSPTGYEQYF. The CDR3 nucleotides read TGCGCCAGCAGCCCAACCGGGTACGAGCAGTACTTC. The chain employs TRBV5-1 and TRBJ2-7; D is unresolved. This CDR3 comprises 12 residues. Germline V gives CDR1 SGHRS, CDR2 YFSETQ. The ends were cut back, 4 bases at V and 4 bases at J, with 9 bases in the middle.

The chain couples TRBV30 to TRBJ1-5; 10 bases line up with TRBD1. The junction had 3 bases not matched to a gene; V was cut back by 1 base and J by 6 bases. CDR1 is GTSNPN and CDR2 is SVGIG in the germline V gene (reference sequence). The CDR3 consists of 14 residues. CDR3 loop: CAWSGGQGRQPQHF. CDR3 coding DNA: TGTGCCTGGAGTGGGGGACAGGGGCGTCAGCCCCAGCATTTT.

V usage is TRBV6-4 and J usage is TRBJ1-4; no clear D gene. The V gene lost 7 bases and the J gene lost 8 bases, with 8 bases spanning the gap. This CDR3 contains 11 residues. Germline V gene lookup returns CDR1 MRHNA and CDR2 SNTAGT. The CDR3 DNA sequence: TGTGCCAGCATGGCCGCCGAAAAACTGTTTTTT. Translating it yields CASMAAEKLFF.

This sequence joins TRBV30 and TRBJ1-3, with D unclear. CDR1 and CDR2 (germline): GTSNPN, SVGIG (reference sequence). CDR3 size: 13 residues. Trimming shortened V by 2 bases and J by 4 bases, and 9 bases separated the two germline ends. This CDR3 is CAWSLVAGNTIYF. The CDR3 DNA reads as TGTGCCTGGAGTCTCGTTGCAGGAAACACCATATATTTT.

J is TRBJ2-3 and V is TRBV11-2; 8 bases line up with TRBD2. Germline CDR1 reads SGHAT; CDR2 reads FQNNGV. V shed 4 bases and J 2 bases; nucleotides not matched to a gene: 8. The CDR3 extends over 16 amino acids. The CDR3, as DNA: TGTGCCAGCAGCTCCTCTAGCGGGCGCTTCACAGATACGCAGTATTTT. It encodes CASSSSSGRFTDTQYF.

This clone was counted once. The chain recombines TRBV10-1 with TRBJ2-7; 11 bases are a match to TRBD1. V lost 5 bases and J lost 0; bases outside the gene matches: 3. This CDR3 spans 15 amino acids. Germline-derived CDR1 and CDR2 are WNHNN and SYGVQD (reference sequence). The CDR3 DNA reads as TGCGCCAGCAGTCCGGGACAGGGGGTCTCCTACGAGCAGTACTTC. This sequence encodes CASSPGQGVSYEQYF.

This chain links TRBV28 with TRBJ2-7, with 13 bases lining up with TRBD2. The CDR3 sequence is 18 residues long. V trimming: 6 bases; J trimming: 3 bases; junction bases outside the gene matches: 14. CDR1 and CDR2 (germline): MDHEN, SYDVKM. DNA of the CDR3: TGTGCCAGCAGAATGACGGGGACTAGCGGGAAAGCGGACTACGAGCAGTACTTC. This sequence encodes CASRMTGTSGKADYEQYF.

To note about this clone: Within the sample, other DNA sequences also encode this same CDR3. The rearrangement uses TRBV19 and TRBJ2-1; D not certain. There are 11 residues in the CDR3. Per the germline V gene, CDR1 is LNHDA and CDR2 is SQIVND (reference sequence). V was clipped by 9 bases and J by 5 bases, with 8 bases between them. In DNA, the CDR3 is TGTGCCAGCAGACGGGACAATGAGCAGTTCTTC. Protein product: CASRRDNEQFF. The full variable domain, rest sourced from reference TRBV19 and TRBJ2-1, is DGGITQSPKYLFRKEGQNVTLSCEQNLNHDAMYWYRQDPGQGLRLIYYSQIVNDFQKGDIAEGYSVSREKKESFPLTVTSAQKNPTAFYLCASRRDNEQFFGPGTRLTVL.

J is TRBJ1-1 and V is TRBV6-5, with D hard to call. CDR3 length equals 14 residues. Germline V lookup: CDR1 MNHEY, CDR2 SVGAGI. Trimming cost V 5 bases and J 0 bases, with 10 bases left between them. The CDR3 loop reads CASSPEDMNTEAFF. Written as DNA, the CDR3 is TGTGCCAGCAGTCCTGAGGATATGAACACTGAAGCTTTCTTT.

The V and J genes are TRBV9 and TRBJ1-1; D uncertain. Trimming took 0 bases from V and 8 from J, leaving 17 bases between them. The CDR3 totals 15 residues. Germline lookup yields CDR1 SGDLS and CDR2 YYNGEE. The CDR3 here is CASSVGVGLPQEAFF. The CDR3 coding sequence is TGTGCCAGCAGCGTAGGCGTCGGACTCCCCCAGGAAGCTTTCTTT.

This clone was counted once. The chain combines TRBV4-1 with TRBJ2-1; D may be TRBD2 (6 bases). CDR3 length: 16 amino acids. V lost 0 bases and J lost 8, with 17 bases in between. Germline values: CDR1 MGHRA, CDR2 YSYEKL. The CDR3 DNA reads TGCGCCAGCAGCCAAGATGGGGGACTGGTGACGGATGAGCAGTTCTTC. This translates into CASSQDGGLVTDEQFF.

The chain employs TRBV27 and TRBJ1-3; 8 bases align to TRBD1. V gave up 5 bases and J gave up 4 bases; unmatched junction bases: 4. The CDR3 sequence is 14 residues long. The germline V gene encodes CDR1 MNHEY and CDR2 SMNVEV (reference sequence). The CDR3 coding sequence is TGTGCCAGCAGTCCACGGGACAGGGGAAACACCATATATTTT. It encodes CASSPRDRGNTIYF.

Points on this clone: Other DNA sequences from this sample encode an identical CDR3 as well. V gene TRBV5-4 combines with J gene TRBJ2-2; TRBD2 might be the D (5 bases). Germline lookup yields CDR1 SGHNT and CDR2 YYREEE (reference sequence). The CDR3 covers 15 residues. Between the trimmed V and J ends, which lost 2 bases and 0 bases, there was a span of 8 bases. CDR3 protein: CASSLRGTNTGELFF. The CDR3 DNA sequence: TGTGCCAGCAGCTTAAGAGGGACGAACACCGGGGAGCTGTTTTTT.

V is TRBV7-2 and J is TRBJ2-7; D might be TRBD2 (5 bases). Looked up from germline, CDR1 is SGHTA and CDR2 is FQGNSA. V was clipped by 6 bases and J by 1 base, with 13 bases between them. The CDR3 runs 14 residues. CDR3 residues: CASRRQTGSYEQYF. As DNA, the CDR3 is TGTGCCAGCAGGCGTCAGACGGGATCCTACGAGCAGTACTTC.

The CDR3 is CASSQGLLRALNTIYF. The CDR3 nucleotides read TGTGCCAGCAGCCAAGGCCTGTTGAGGGCCCTGAACACCATATATTTT. The chain links TRBV14 to TRBJ1-3, with D unresolved. The CDR3 extends over 16 amino acids. Trimming removed 1 base from V and 7 bases from J, with 17 bases in between. CDR1 and CDR2 (germline): SGHDN, FVKESK. The full variable domain, rest sourced from reference TRBV14 and TRBJ1-3, is EAGVTQFPSHSVIEKGQTVTLRCDPISGHDNLYWYRRVMGKEIKFLLHFVKESKQDESGMPNNRFLAERTGGTYSTLKVQPAELEDSGVYFCASSQGLLRALNTIYFGEGSWLTVV.